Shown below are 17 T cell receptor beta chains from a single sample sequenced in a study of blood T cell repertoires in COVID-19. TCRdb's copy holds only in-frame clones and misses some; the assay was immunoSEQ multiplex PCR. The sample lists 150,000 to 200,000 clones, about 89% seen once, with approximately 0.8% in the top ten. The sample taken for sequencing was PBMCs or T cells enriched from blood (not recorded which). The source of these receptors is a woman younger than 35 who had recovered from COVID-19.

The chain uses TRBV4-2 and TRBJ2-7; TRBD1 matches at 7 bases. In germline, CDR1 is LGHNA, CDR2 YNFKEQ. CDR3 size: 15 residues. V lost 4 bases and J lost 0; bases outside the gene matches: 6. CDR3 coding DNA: TGTGCCAGCAGCCGAGAGGGACAGTCCTCCTACGAGCAGTACTTC. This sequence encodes CASSREGQSSYEQYF.

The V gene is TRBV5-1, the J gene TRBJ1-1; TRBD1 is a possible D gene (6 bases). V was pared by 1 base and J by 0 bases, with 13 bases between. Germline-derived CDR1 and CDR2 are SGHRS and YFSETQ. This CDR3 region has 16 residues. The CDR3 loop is CASSLSPAGVNTEAFF. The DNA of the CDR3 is TGCGCCAGCAGCTTGAGCCCGGCAGGGGTGAACACTGAAGCTTTCTTT.

The CDR3: CASTPGRINYGYTF. Here the CDR3 DNA reads TGTGCCAGCACCCCCGGGAGGATAAACTATGGCTACACCTTC. The rearrangement links TRBV28 to TRBJ1-2; D unresolved. Germline CDR1 is MDHEN and CDR2 is SYDVKM. The CDR3 is 14 residues long. Between the trimmed V and J ends, which lost 7 bases and 2 bases, there was a span of 14 bases.

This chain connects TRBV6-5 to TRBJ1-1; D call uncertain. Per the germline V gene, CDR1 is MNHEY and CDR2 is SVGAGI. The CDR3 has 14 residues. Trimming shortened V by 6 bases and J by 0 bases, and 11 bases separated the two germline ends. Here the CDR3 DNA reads TGTGCCAGCAGCTGGGGAGGGATGAACACTGAAGCTTTCTTT. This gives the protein CASSWGGMNTEAFF.

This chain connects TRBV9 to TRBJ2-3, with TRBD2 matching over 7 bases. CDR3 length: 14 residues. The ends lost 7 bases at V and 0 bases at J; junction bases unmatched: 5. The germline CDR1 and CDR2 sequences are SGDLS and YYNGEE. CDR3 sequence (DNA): TGTGCCAGCGGGAGGGATCCTAGCACAGATACGCAGTATTTT. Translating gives CASGRDPSTDTQYF.

DNA for the CDR3: TGTGCCAGCAGCTCCCCTAGCGGGAGGACGAACACCGGGGAGCTGTTTTTT. Translated, it gives CASSSPSGRTNTGELFF. The chain employs TRBV7-2 and TRBJ2-2, with 11 bases matching TRBD2. The CDR3 length is 17 residues. Germline CDR1 reads SGHTA; CDR2 reads FQGNSA. The ends lost 4 bases at V and 0 bases at J; junction bases unmatched: 4.

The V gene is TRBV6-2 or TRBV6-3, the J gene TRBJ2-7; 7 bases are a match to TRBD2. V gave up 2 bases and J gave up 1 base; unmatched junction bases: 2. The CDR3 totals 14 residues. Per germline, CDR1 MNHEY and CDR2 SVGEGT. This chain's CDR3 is CASSYLAASYEQYF. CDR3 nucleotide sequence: TGTGCCAGCAGTTACCTAGCGGCATCCTACGAGCAGTACTTC.

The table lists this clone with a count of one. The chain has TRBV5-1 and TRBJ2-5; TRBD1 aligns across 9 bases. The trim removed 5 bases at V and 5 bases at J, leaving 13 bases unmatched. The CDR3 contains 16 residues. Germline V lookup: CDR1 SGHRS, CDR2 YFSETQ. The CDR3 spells CASSRTTGGLWETQYF. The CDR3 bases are TGCGCCAGCAGTAGGACAACAGGGGGCTTGTGGGAGACCCAGTACTTC.

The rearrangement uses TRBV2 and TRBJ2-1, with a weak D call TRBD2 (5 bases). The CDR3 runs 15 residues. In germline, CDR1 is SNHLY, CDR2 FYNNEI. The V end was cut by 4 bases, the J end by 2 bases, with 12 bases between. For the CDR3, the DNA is TGTGCCAGCAGTGTTCGATCCGGGGCCTACAATGAGCAGTTCTTC. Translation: CASSVRSGAYNEQFF.

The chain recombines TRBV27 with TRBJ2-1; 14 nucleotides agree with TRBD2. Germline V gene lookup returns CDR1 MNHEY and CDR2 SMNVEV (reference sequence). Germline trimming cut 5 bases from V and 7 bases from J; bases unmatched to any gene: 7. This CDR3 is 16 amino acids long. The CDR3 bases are TGTGCCAGCAGTGCCCGACTAGCGGGAGGGAGGAATGAGCAGTTCTTC. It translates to CASSARLAGGRNEQFF.

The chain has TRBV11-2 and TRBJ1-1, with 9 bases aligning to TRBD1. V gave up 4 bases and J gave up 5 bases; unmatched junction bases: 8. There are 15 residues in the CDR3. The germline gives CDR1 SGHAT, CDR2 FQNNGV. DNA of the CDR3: TGTGCCAGCAGCTCAGTACAGGGGGCCTGGACTGAAGCTTTCTTT. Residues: CASSSVQGAWTEAFF.

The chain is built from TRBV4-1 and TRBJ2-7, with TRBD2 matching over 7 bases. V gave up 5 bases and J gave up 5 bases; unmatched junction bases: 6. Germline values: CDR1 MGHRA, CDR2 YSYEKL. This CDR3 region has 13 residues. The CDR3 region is CASSLGLLDEQYF. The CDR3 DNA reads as TGCGCCAGCAGCTTGGGACTACTCGACGAGCAGTACTTC.

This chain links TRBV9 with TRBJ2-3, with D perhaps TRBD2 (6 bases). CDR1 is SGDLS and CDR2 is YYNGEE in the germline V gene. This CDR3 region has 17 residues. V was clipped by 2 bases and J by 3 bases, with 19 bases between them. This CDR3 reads CASSVRFSGEGTDTQYF. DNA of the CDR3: TGTGCCAGCAGCGTCCGGTTTAGCGGAGAGGGGACAGATACGCAGTATTTT.

The CDR3 DNA follows: TGTGCCAGCACCCCTGTGAGGGTAAGAGGCTATGGCTACACCTTC. This translates into CASTPVRVRGYGYTF. The chain combines TRBV28 with TRBJ1-2, with no clear D. The CDR3 runs 15 residues. Trimming shortened V by 7 bases and J by 4 bases, and 19 bases separated the two germline ends. Germline assignment: CDR1 MDHEN and CDR2 SYDVKM.

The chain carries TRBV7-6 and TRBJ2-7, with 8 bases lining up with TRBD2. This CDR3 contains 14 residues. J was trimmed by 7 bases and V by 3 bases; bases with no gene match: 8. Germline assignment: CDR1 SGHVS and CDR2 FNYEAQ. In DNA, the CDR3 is TGTGCCAGCAGCTTGGCGGGAGGACTCGTGGAGCAGTACTTC. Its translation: CASSLAGGLVEQYF.

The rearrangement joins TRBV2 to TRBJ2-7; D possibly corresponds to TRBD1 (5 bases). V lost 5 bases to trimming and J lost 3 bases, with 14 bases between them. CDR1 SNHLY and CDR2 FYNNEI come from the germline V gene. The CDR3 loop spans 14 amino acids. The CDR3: CASSRGDSHYEQYF. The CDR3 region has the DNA TGTGCCAGCAGTCGTGGTGACAGCCACTACGAGCAGTACTTC. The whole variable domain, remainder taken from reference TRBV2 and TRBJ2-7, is EPEVTQTPSHQVTQMGQEVILRCVPISNHLYFYWYRQILGQKVEFLVSFYNNEISEKSEIFDDQFSVERPDGSNFTLKIRSTKLEDSAMYFCASSRGDSHYEQYFGPGTRLTVT.

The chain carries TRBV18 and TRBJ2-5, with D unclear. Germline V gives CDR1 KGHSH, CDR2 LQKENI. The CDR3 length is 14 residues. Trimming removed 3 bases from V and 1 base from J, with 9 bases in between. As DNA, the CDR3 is TGTGCCAGCTCACCTATGGAGTCCCAAGAGACCCAGTACTTC. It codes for CASSPMESQETQYF.